The 8 T cell receptor beta chains reported below all come from one sample, sequenced in a study of blood T cell repertoires in COVID-19. Sequencing used immunoSEQ multiplex PCR; TCRdb keeps in-frame clones, though not all of them. The sample lists some 180,000 clones; around 83% were seen once. Sequenced input: peripheral blood. These receptors were collected from a woman in her sixties with acute or convalescent COVID-19.

The genes are TRBV5-1 and TRBJ2-5, with TRBD2 matching 12 bases. Looked up from germline, CDR1 is SGHRS and CDR2 is YFSETQ. The length of the CDR3 is 14 residues. V trimming: 3 bases; J trimming: 5 bases; junction bases outside the gene matches: 2. CDR3 DNA sequence: TGCGCCAGCAGCTGGACTAGCGGGATGGAGACCCAGTACTTC. Its translation is CASSWTSGMETQYF.

This sequence joins TRBV29-1 and TRBJ1-1; D is unresolved. CDR1 is SQVTM and CDR2 is ANQGSEA in the germline V gene. The CDR3 runs to 11 residues. V lost 7 bases and J lost 3, with 9 bases in between. The CDR3 region is CSDGEDTEAFF. CDR3 nucleotides: TGCAGCGACGGAGAGGACACTGAAGCTTTCTTT.

The chain employs TRBV11-2 and TRBJ1-5; D unclear. The CDR3 spans 14 residues. V was clipped by 1 base and J by 4 bases, with 8 bases between them. The germline gives CDR1 SGHAT, CDR2 FQNNGV. The CDR3 reads CASSLGSPNQPQHF. The CDR3 nucleotides are TGTGCCAGCAGCTTAGGGAGTCCGAATCAGCCCCAGCATTTT.

The J gene is TRBJ1-2, the V gene TRBV24-1; 7 positions agree with TRBD1. Germline V gene sequence: CDR1 KGHDR, CDR2 SFDVKD. Losses at the gene ends were 1 base for V and 8 bases for J; bases not matched to a gene: 6. The CDR3 contains 14 residues. The CDR3 spells CATSDFTGDRGYTF. Here the CDR3 DNA reads TGTGCCACCAGTGATTTTACAGGGGACCGCGGCTACACCTTC.

The chain links TRBV6-5 to TRBJ2-7; 9 nucleotides line up with TRBD1. After removal of 3 bases from V and 3 bases from J, the junction contained 3 bases not matched to a gene. CDR3 length equals 14 residues. Germline V gives CDR1 MNHEY, CDR2 SVGAGI. As DNA, the CDR3 is TGTGCCAGCAGTTATGGGACAGGGATCTACGAGCAGTACTTC. Residues: CASSYGTGIYEQYF.

The chain carries TRBV7-9 and TRBJ2-5, with 8 positions matching TRBD1. The junction had 16 bases not matched to a gene; V was cut back by 6 bases and J by 4 bases. The CDR3 covers 17 residues. Germline V lookup: CDR1 SEHNR, CDR2 FQNEAQ (reference sequence). The DNA for the CDR3 is TGTGCCAGCAGAACCACCAGGGGGCGCGGGTTCGGAGAGACCCAGTACTTC. This codes for CASRTTRGRGFGETQYF.

The rearrangement joins TRBV30 to TRBJ2-6; 7 bases are a match to TRBD1. Germline CDR1 and CDR2: GTSNPN and SVGIG (reference sequence). V gave up 6 bases and J gave up 2 bases; unmatched junction bases: 1. The CDR3 contains 13 residues. The CDR3 loop reads CACDRAGANVLTF. The CDR3 nucleotides are TGTGCCTGCGACAGGGCTGGGGCCAACGTCCTGACTTTC. The entire variable domain, with the rest obtained from reference TRBV30 and TRBJ2-6, is as follows: SQTIHQWPATLVQPVGSPLSLECTVEGTSNPNLYWYRQAAGRGLQLLFYSVGIGQISSEVPQNLSASRPQDRQFILSSKKLLLSDSGFYLCACDRAGANVLTFGAGSRLTVL.

This chain connects TRBV7-8 to TRBJ2-2, with 12 bases fitting TRBD2. The CDR3 loop spans 16 amino acids. Germline V gene lookup returns CDR1 SGHVS and CDR2 FQNEAQ. Trimming removed 5 bases from V and 5 bases from J; junction bases left unmatched: 6. The CDR3 loop reads CASSPRLAGVTGELFF. CDR3 nucleotide sequence: TGTGCCAGCAGCCCACGACTAGCGGGAGTTACCGGGGAGCTGTTTTTT.